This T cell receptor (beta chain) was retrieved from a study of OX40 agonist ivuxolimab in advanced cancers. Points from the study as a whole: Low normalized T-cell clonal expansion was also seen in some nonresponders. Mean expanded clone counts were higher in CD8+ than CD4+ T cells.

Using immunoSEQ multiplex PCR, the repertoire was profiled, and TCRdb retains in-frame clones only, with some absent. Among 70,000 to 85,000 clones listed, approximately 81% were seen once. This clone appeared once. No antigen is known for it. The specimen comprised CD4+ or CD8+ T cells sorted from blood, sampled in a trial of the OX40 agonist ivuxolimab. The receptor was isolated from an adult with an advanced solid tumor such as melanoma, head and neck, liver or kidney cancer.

The CDR3 loop is CASSSGGEYGKLFF. DNA of the CDR3: TGTGCCAGCAGCTCAGGGGGCGAGTACGGAAAACTGTTTTTT. The chain joins TRBV7-6 to TRBJ1-4; 8 positions agree with TRBD1. Unmatched junction bases numbered 8, after V lost 4 bases and J lost 10 bases. This CDR3 is 14 amino acids long. Looked up from germline, CDR1 is SGHVS and CDR2 is FNYEAQ.